Listed below are T cell receptor beta chains from one sample, sequenced in a study of cytomegalovirus exposure and HLA in healthy donors. TCRdb keeps only in-frame clones here, not all; method: immunoSEQ multiplex PCR. The repertoire has 110,000 to 150,000 clones, around two thirds of them found once; the top ten carry roughly 1.9%. The sample was PBMCs. These receptors all come from a woman in her fifties or sixties in good health and CMV-seropositive. The CDR3 runs from the conserved cysteine through the conserved F or W. The order of the fields is D gene, V gene, J gene, clone size, CDR3 protein, CDR3 DNA. The D gene is left open where the match is weak. Only some rows state a clone size, as once, few, many or a class for expanded clones.

-,TRBV27,TRBJ1-4,-,CASKRQPNEKLFF,TGTGCCAGCAAGCGGCAGCCGAATGAAAAACTGTTTTTT
TRBD2,TRBV7-9,TRBJ2-3,-,CASSLSASGRGADTQYF,TGTGCCAGCAGCTTATCTGCTAGCGGGAGGGGGGCAGATACGCAGTATTTT
TRBD1,TRBV19,TRBJ2-7,-,CASTLTGGAVHEQYF,TGTGCCAGTACCCTGACAGGGGGCGCCGTGCACGAGCAGTACTTC
-,TRBV5-4,TRBJ2-7,-,CASSLGASPYEQYF,TGTGCCAGCAGCTTGGGGGCCAGCCCCTACGAGCAGTACTTC
TRBD2,TRBV5-4,TRBJ2-5,-,CASSLGGSGRVQETQYF,TGTGCCAGCAGCTTGGGTGGTAGCGGGAGAGTTCAAGAGACCCAGTACTTC
-,TRBV19,TRBJ2-7,-,CASSAGQIFYEQYF,TGTGCCAGTAGTGCGGGACAGATTTTCTACGAGCAGTACTTC
-,TRBV5-1,TRBJ1-2,-,CASSTAGPYYGYTF,TGCGCCAGCAGCACGGCGGGACCATACTATGGCTACACCTTC
-,TRBV7-8,TRBJ2-6,-,CASSLGGSGYGANVLTF,TGTGCCAGCAGCTTAGGCGGCTCAGGGTACGGGGCCAACGTCCTGACTTTC
-,TRBV5-4,TRBJ1-1,once,CASSLAPREEAFF,TGTGCCAGCAGCTTGGCTCCCCGGGAAGAAGCTTTCTTT
TRBD1,TRBV6-1,TRBJ1-1,-,CASMAGGRNTEAFF,TGTGCCAGCATGGCAGGGGGAAGAAACACTGAAGCTTTCTTT
TRBD1,TRBV14,TRBJ1-1,-,CASSQDEGARRTEAFF,TGTGCCAGCAGCCAAGACGAGGGGGCGCGAAGAACTGAAGCTTTCTTT
TRBD2,TRBV28,TRBJ2-1,few,CASGVGGASGRRNEQFF,TGTGCCAGCGGGGTCGGGGGGGCTAGCGGGAGACGCAATGAGCAGTTCTTC
-,TRBV19,TRBJ1-1,-,CASSISGTLNTEAFF,TGTGCCAGTAGTATCTCAGGGACACTGAACACTGAAGCTTTCTTT
-,TRBV18,TRBJ1-1,-,CASSRNQGNTEAFF,TGTGCCAGCTCCCGTAATCAGGGAAACACTGAAGCTTTCTTT
TRBD2,TRBV7-2,TRBJ2-7,few,CASSSTSGSHEQYF,TGTGCCAGCAGCTCGACTAGCGGGAGCCACGAGCAGTACTTC
-,TRBV28,TRBJ2-7,-,CASVSGSSYEQYF,TGTGCCAGCGTGTCGGGGAGCTCCTACGAGCAGTACTTC
TRBD1,TRBV28,TRBJ1-2,-,CASSSIEQGNGYTF,TGTGCCAGCAGTTCCATCGAACAGGGGAATGGCTACACCTTC
TRBD1,TRBV6-1,TRBJ1-6,-,CASSEGQGTVFSPLHF,TGTGCCAGCAGTGAGGGACAGGGAACGGTATTTTCACCCCTCCACTTT
TRBD2,TRBV10-1,TRBJ2-7,few,CASSESLSGGFEQYF,TGCGCCAGCAGTGAGTCGCTTAGCGGGGGGTTCGAGCAGTACTTC
TRBD1,TRBV19,TRBJ1-1,-,CASNPGTGATEAFF,TGTGCCAGTAACCCAGGGACAGGGGCCACTGAAGCTTTCTTT
-,TRBV2,TRBJ2-1,-,CASSELALSYNEQFF,TGTGCCAGCAGTGAATTAGCGCTATCCTACAATGAGCAGTTCTTC